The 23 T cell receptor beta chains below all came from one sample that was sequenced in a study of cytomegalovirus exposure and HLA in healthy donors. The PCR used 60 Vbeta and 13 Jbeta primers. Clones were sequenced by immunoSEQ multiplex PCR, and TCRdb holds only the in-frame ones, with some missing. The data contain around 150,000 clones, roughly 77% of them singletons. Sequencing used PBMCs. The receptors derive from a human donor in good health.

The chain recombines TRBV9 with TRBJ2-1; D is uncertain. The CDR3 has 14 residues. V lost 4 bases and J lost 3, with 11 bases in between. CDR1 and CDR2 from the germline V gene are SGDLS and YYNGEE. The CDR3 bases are TGTGCCAGCAGCCCCCGACTGGGCTACAATGAGCAGTTCTTC. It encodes CASSPRLGYNEQFF.

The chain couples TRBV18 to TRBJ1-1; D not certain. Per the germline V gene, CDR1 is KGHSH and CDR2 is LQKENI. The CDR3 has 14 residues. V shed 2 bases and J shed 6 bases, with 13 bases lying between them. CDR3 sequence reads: CASSPGLLSAEAFF. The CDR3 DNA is TGTGCCAGCTCACCAGGTCTTCTCAGTGCTGAAGCTTTCTTT.

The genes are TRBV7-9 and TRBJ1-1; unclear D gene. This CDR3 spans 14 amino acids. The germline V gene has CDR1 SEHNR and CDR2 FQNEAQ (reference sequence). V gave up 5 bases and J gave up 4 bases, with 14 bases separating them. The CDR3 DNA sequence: TGTGCCAGCAGCCCCCTAGGACTTTTCACTGAAGCTTTCTTT. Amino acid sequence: CASSPLGLFTEAFF. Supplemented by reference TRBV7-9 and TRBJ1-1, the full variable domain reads DTGVSQNPRHKITKRGQNVTFRCDPISEHNRLYWYRQTLGQGPEFLTYFQNEAQLEKSRLLSDRFSAERPKGSFSTLEIQRTEQGDSAMYLCASSPLGLFTEAFFGQGTRLTVV.

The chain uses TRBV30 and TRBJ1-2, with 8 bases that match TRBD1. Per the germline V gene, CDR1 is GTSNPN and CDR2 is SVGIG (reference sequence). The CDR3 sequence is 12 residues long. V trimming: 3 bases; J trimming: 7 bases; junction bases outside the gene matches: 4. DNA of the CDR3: TGTGCCTGGAGCGGGACAGGTGGTGGCTACACCTTC. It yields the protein CAWSGTGGGYTF.

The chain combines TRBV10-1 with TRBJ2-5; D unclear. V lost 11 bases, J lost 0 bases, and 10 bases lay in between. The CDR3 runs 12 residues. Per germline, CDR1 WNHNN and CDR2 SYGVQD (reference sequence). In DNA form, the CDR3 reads TGCGCCGGTCCGACACACCAAGAGACCCAGTACTTC. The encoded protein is CAGPTHQETQYF.

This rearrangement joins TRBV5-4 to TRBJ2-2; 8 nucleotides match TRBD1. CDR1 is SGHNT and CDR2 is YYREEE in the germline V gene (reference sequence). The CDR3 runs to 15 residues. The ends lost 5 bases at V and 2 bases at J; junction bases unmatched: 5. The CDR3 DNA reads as TGTGCCAGCAGTCCCGGGACAGGAAACACCGGGGAGCTGTTTTTT. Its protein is CASSPGTGNTGELFF.

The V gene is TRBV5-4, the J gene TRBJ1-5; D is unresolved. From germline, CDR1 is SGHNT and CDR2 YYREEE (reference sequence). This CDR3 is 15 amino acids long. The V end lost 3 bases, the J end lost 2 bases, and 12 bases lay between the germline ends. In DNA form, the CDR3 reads TGTGCCAGCAGCTACCCAACAGATCGCAATCAGCCCCAGCATTTT. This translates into CASSYPTDRNQPQHF. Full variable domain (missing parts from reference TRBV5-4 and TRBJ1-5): ETGVTQSPTHLIKTRGQQVTLRCSSQSGHNTVSWYQQALGQGPQFIFQYYREEENGRGNFPPRFSGLQFPNYSSELNVNALELDDSALYLCASSYPTDRNQPQHFGDGTRLSIL.

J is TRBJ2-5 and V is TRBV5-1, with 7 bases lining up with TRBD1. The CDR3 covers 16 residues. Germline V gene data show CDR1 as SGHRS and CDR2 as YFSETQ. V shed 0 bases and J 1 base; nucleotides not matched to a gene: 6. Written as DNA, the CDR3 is TGCGCCAGCAGCTTGGGACCCGGGACAGCCCAAGAGACCCAGTACTTC. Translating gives CASSLGPGTAQETQYF.

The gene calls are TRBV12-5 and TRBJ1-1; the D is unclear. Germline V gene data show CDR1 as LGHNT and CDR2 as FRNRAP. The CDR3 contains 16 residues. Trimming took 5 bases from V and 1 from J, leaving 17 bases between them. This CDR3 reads CASGTPGGRRNTEAFF. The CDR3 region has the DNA TGTGCTAGTGGTACACCTGGAGGGAGAAGGAACACTGAAGCTTTCTTT.

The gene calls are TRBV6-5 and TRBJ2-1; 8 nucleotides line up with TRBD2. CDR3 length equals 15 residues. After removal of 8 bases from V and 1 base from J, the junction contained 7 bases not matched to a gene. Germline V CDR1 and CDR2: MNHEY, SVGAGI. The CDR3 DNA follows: TGTGCCAGCGGCAAAGGGACTAGATCCTACAATGAGCAGTTCTTC. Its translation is CASGKGTRSYNEQFF.

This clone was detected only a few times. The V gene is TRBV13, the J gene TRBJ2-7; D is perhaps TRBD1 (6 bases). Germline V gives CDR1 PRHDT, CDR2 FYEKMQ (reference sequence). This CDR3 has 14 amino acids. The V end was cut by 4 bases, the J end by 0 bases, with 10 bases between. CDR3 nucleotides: TGTGCCAGCAGCTCCCGGGACAACTCCTACGAGCAGTACTTC. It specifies CASSSRDNSYEQYF. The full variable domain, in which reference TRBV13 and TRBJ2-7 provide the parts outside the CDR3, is AAGVIQSPRHLIKEKRETATLKCYPIPRHDTVYWYQQGPGQDPQFLISFYEKMQSDKGSIPDRFSAQQFSDYHSELNMSSLELGDSALYFCASSSRDNSYEQYFGPGTRLTVT.

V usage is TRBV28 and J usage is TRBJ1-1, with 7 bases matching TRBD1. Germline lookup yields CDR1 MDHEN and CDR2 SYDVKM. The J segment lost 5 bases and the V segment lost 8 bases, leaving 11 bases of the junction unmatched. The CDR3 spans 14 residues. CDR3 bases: TGTGCCAGCCGTCAGACAGGGTTAGAAACTGAAGCTTTCTTT. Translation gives CASRQTGLETEAFF.

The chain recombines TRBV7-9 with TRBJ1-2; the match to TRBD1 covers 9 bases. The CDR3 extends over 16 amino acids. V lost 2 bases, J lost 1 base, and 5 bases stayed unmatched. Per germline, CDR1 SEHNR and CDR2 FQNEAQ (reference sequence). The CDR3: CASSLRTGDRNYGYTF. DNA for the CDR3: TGTGCCAGCAGCTTAAGGACAGGGGACCGTAACTATGGCTACACCTTC.

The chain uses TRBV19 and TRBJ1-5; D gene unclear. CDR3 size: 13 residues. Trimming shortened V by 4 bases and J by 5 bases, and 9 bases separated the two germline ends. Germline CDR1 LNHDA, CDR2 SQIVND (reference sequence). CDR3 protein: CASSTEGDQPQHF. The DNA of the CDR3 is TGTGCCAGTAGTACGGAGGGTGATCAGCCCCAGCATTTT.

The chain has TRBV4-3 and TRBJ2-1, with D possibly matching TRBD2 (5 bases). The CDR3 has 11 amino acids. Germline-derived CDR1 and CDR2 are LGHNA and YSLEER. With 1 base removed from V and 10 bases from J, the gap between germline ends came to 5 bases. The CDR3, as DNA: TGCGCCAGCAGCCAAGGGAGGGAGCAGTTCTTC. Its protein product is CASSQGREQFF.

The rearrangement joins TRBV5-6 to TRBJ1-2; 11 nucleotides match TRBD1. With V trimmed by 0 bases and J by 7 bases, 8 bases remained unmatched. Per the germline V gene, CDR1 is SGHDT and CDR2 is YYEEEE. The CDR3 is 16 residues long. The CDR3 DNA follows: TGTGCCAGCAGCTTGGTGTACCGGACAGGGGGCTTTGGCTACACCTTC. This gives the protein CASSLVYRTGGFGYTF. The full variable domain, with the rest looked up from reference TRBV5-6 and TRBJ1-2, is DAGVTQSPTHLIKTRGQQVTLRCSPKSGHDTVSWYQQALGQGPQFIFQYYEEEERQRGNFPDRFSGHQFPNYSSELNVNALLLGDSALYLCASSLVYRTGGFGYTFGSGTRLTVV.

CDR3 loop: CASSLLLAGRDTDTQYF. The CDR3 DNA follows: TGTGCCAGCAGTTTGTTGCTAGCGGGGAGGGACACAGATACGCAGTATTTT. The V gene is TRBV27, the J gene TRBJ2-3; 9 bases fit TRBD2. The CDR3 is 17 residues long. Germline CDR1 and CDR2: MNHEY and SMNVEV (reference sequence). After removal of 3 bases from V and 2 bases from J, the junction contained 9 bases not matched to a gene.

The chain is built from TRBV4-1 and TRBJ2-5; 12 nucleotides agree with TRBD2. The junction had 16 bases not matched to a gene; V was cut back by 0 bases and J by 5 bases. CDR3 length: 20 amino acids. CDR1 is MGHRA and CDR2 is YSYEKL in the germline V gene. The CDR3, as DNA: TGCGCCAGCAGCCAAGATGGGGGAGGGGGGACTAGCGGGTTGGGGGAGACCCAGTACTTC. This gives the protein CASSQDGGGGTSGLGETQYF.

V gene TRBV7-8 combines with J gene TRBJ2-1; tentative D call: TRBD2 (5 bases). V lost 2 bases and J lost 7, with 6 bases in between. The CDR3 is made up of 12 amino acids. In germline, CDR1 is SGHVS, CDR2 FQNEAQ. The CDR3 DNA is TGTGCCAGCAGCTTAAGGAGGAATGAGCAGTTCTTC. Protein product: CASSLRRNEQFF.

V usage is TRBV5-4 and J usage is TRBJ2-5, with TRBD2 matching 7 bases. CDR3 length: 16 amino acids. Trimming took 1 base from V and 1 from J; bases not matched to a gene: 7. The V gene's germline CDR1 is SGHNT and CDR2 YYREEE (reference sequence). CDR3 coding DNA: TGTGCCAGCAGCTTGCCCAAGGCGGGAGTCCAAGAGACCCAGTACTTC. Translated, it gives CASSLPKAGVQETQYF.

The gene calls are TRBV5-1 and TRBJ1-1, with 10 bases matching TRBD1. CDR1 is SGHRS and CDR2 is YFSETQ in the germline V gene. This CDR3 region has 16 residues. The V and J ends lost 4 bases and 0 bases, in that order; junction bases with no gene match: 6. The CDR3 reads CASSARTGGLNTEAFF. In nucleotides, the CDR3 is TGCGCCAGCAGCGCGAGGACAGGGGGATTGAACACTGAAGCTTTCTTT.

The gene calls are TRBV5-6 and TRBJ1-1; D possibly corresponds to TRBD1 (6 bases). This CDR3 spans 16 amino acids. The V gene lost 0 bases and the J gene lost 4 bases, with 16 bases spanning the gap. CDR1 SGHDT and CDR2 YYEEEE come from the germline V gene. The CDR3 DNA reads TGTGCCAGCAGCTTGGTTAGCGCAGGGGTCGGCACTGAAGCTTTCTTT. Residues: CASSLVSAGVGTEAFF.

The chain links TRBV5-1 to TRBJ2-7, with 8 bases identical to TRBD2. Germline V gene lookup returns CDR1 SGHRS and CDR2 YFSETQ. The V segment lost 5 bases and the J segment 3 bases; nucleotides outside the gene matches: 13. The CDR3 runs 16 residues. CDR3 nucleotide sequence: TGCGCCAGCAGTTTCGCCCCGGGACTAGAGAACTACGAGCAGTACTTC. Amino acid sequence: CASSFAPGLENYEQYF.